The 21 T cell receptor beta chains presented below share a single source sample, sequenced in a study of Ad26.COV2.S vaccination and SARS-CoV-2 variants. Libraries were prepared by immunoSEQ multiplex PCR; TCRdb keeps only in-frame clonotypes and omits some of them. The sample has hundreds of thousands of clones; roughly 90% are singletons. Treatment in this sample: some 20 received Ad26.COV2.S at low or high dose, single or two shots; several received placebo; per-sample allocation not given. All samples were drawn on day 63, counting from the first vaccine or placebo injection. The sample in question was peripheral blood, obtained in a trial of Ad26.COV2.S vaccine versus placebo. Receptors originate from a person between 18 and 60 years old who received the Ad26.COV2.S COVID-19 vaccine or a placebo.

The CDR3 DNA reads as TGTGCCAGCAGCCAAGACGCTAGCGGGAGGGGGCCCTACAATGAGCAGTTCTTC. Translating it yields CASSQDASGRGPYNEQFF. The chain employs TRBV14 and TRBJ2-1; 12 nucleotides line up with TRBD2. Germline V gene lookup returns CDR1 SGHDN and CDR2 FVKESK. This CDR3 spans 18 amino acids. V was pared by 0 bases and J by 2 bases, with 5 bases of the junction left unmatched.

The CDR3 protein is CASRATGTGPYEQYF. The CDR3 DNA is TGTGCCAGTAGGGCCACCGGGACAGGACCCTACGAGCAGTACTTC. This chain joins TRBV19 and TRBJ2-7; 8 bases fit TRBD1. Trimming cost V 6 bases and J 2 bases; bases outside gene matches: 9. CDR3 length equals 15 residues. Germline loops: CDR1 LNHDA, CDR2 SQIVND (reference sequence).

This chain connects TRBV10-3 to TRBJ2-1; 11 positions match TRBD2. V lost 4 bases to trimming and J lost 3 bases; unmatched junction nucleotides: 8. The CDR3 has 17 residues. Per germline, CDR1 ENHRY and CDR2 SYGVKD. The DNA for the CDR3 is TGTGCCATCAGTGCCCGTGGTACTAGCGGGAGCTACAATGAGCAGTTCTTC. It specifies CAISARGTSGSYNEQFF.

This clone occurred a few times. The chain couples TRBV29-1 to TRBJ1-2, with TRBD1 matching 11 bases. The CDR3 is made up of 16 amino acids. Germline loops: CDR1 SQVTM, CDR2 ANQGSEA. The J segment lost 7 bases and the V segment lost 6 bases, leaving 16 bases of the junction unmatched. CDR3 sequence (DNA): TGCAGCGTCCGCCATGGACAGGGGGCCATGGGGGGTGGCTACACCTTC. Its protein product is CSVRHGQGAMGGGYTF.

The V gene is TRBV5-1, the J gene TRBJ2-3, with D unclear. Germline V gene lookup returns CDR1 SGHRS and CDR2 YFSETQ. This CDR3 contains 15 residues. V was shortened by 4 bases and J by 2 bases, with 14 bases between the two germline ends. Written as DNA, the CDR3 is TGCGCCAGCAGCGATACAAGAAGGGTCACAGATACGCAGTATTTT. Protein: CASSDTRRVTDTQYF. Variable domain in full (rest from reference TRBV5-1 and TRBJ2-3): KAGVTQTPRYLIKTRGQQVTLSCSPISGHRSVSWYQQTPGQGLQFLFEYFSETQRNKGNFPGRFSGRQFSNSRSEMNVSTLELGDSALYLCASSDTRRVTDTQYFGPGTRLTVL.

The chain employs TRBV18 and TRBJ1-2, with unresolved D. V was shortened by 2 bases and J by 6 bases, with 10 bases between the two germline ends. Germline V gives CDR1 KGHSH, CDR2 LQKENI. The CDR3 loop spans 13 amino acids. The CDR3, as DNA: TGTGCCAGCTCACCAGCGGGGAAGAATGGCTACACCTTC. Its translation: CASSPAGKNGYTF.

This rearrangement joins TRBV3-1 (or the pseudogene TRBV3-2) to TRBJ2-1; TRBD2 might be the D (7 bases). Germline V CDR1 and CDR2: LGHDT, YNNKEL (reference sequence). The CDR3 has 15 residues. V lost 2 bases to trimming and J lost 8 bases, with 16 bases between them. The CDR3 sequence: CASSQFVRGGYEQFF. Written as DNA, the CDR3 is TGTGCCAGCAGCCAATTTGTTAGGGGGGGCTATGAGCAGTTCTTC.

The chain combines TRBV11-2 with TRBJ2-1; 7 nucleotides align to TRBD2. The CDR3 runs 14 residues. The J segment lost 6 bases and the V segment lost 3 bases, leaving 5 bases of the junction unmatched. CDR1 is SGHAT, CDR2 FQNNGV, per germline. The CDR3 DNA follows: TGTGCCAGCAGCTTCGGCGGGAGCGGCAATGAGCAGTTCTTC. As protein: CASSFGGSGNEQFF.

This sequence joins TRBV7-8 and TRBJ2-5; 8 bases are shared with TRBD2. The J segment lost 1 base and the V segment lost 2 bases, leaving 6 bases of the junction unmatched. Germline V gene lookup returns CDR1 SGHVS and CDR2 FQNEAQ. The CDR3 is made up of 16 amino acids. In nucleotides, the CDR3 is TGTGCCAGCAGCTTAAGGCCAACTAGCGGCCAAGAGACCCAGTACTTC. Translation: CASSLRPTSGQETQYF.

The chain employs TRBV27 and TRBJ2-7; 8 nucleotides align to TRBD1. The CDR3 has 15 amino acids. Germline V gives CDR1 MNHEY, CDR2 SMNVEV (reference sequence). V lost 5 bases and J lost 1; bases outside the gene matches: 7. The CDR3 loop is CASSPGTGLSYEQYF. As DNA, the CDR3 is TGTGCCAGCAGTCCTGGGACAGGCCTGTCCTACGAGCAGTACTTC.

The gene calls are TRBV10-3 and TRBJ2-3, with D possibly TRBD2 on 6 matching bases. Deletions cut 7 bases from V and 2 bases from J, with 13 bases between. Germline V CDR1 and CDR2: ENHRY, SYGVKD. The CDR3 covers 14 residues. CDR3 in DNA: TGTGCCATCAAGGGACTTTCGAACACAGATACGCAGTATTTT. Protein sequence: CAIKGLSNTDTQYF.

V usage is TRBV15 and J usage is TRBJ2-3; possibly TRBD1 for D (6 bases). The germline CDR1 and CDR2 sequences are LNHNV and YYDKDF (reference sequence). The CDR3 spans 17 residues. V shed 3 bases and J shed 0 bases, with 16 bases lying between them. The CDR3 is CATSRGEQGSSTDTQYF. The DNA for the CDR3 is TGTGCCACCAGCAGGGGGGAACAGGGTTCTAGCACAGATACGCAGTATTTT.

The chain joins TRBV7-9 to TRBJ2-3; D is unclear. The germline V gene encodes CDR1 SEHNR and CDR2 FQNEAQ (reference sequence). Trimming took off 3 bases at V and 4 bases at J, with 8 bases between the two ends. The CDR3 sequence is 13 residues long. The CDR3 region has the DNA TGTGCCAGCAGCTTTATCCCCCCAGATACGCAGTATTTT. The encoded protein is CASSFIPPDTQYF.

The rearrangement uses TRBV11-2 and TRBJ2-7; D not resolved. Trimming stripped 2 bases from V and 0 bases from J, with 14 bases between. The CDR3 totals 16 residues. Germline assignment: CDR1 SGHAT and CDR2 FQNNGV. The CDR3 DNA sequence: TGTGCCAGCAGCTTAATCTTTGGATCAACCTCCTACGAGCAGTACTTC. It yields the protein CASSLIFGSTSYEQYF.

This chain uses TRBV7-2 with TRBJ2-4; 8 nucleotides align to TRBD1. The CDR3 loop spans 14 amino acids. In germline, CDR1 is SGHTA, CDR2 FQGNSA. The V and J ends lost 5 bases and 8 bases, in that order; junction bases with no gene match: 8. CDR3 DNA: TGTGCCAGCAGCCCGGACAGGGAAGGATACATTCAGTACTTC. This gives the protein CASSPDREGYIQYF.

The chain combines TRBV19 with TRBJ1-6; a weak D match, TRBD1 (6 bases). Germline V lookup: CDR1 LNHDA, CDR2 SQIVND (reference sequence). V was pared by 5 bases and J by 13 bases, with 27 bases between. The CDR3 consists of 17 residues. CDR3 bases: TGTGCCAGTAGTGCTACATTCGCCGGGACATTTCTTATTCCCCTCCACTTT. Its protein is CASSATFAGTFLIPLHF. Full variable domain (remainder filled in from reference TRBV19 and TRBJ1-6): DGGITQSPKYLFRKEGQNVTLSCEQNLNHDAMYWYRQDPGQGLRLIYYSQIVNDFQKGDIAEGYSVSREKKESFPLTVTSAQKNPTAFYLCASSATFAGTFLIPLHFGNGTRLTVT.

This rearrangement joins TRBV27 to TRBJ1-5; no clear D. The CDR3 spans 15 residues. Trimming removed 5 bases at V and 7 bases at J, with 18 bases between. Germline V gene data show CDR1 as MNHEY and CDR2 as SMNVEV (reference sequence). CDR3 loop: CASSPLRGSVQPQHF. The CDR3 bases are TGTGCCAGCAGTCCCCTCCGGGGTAGTGTCCAGCCCCAGCATTTT.

The J gene is TRBJ1-5, the V gene TRBV6-2 or TRBV6-3; TRBD1 might be the D (6 bases). This CDR3 has 17 amino acids. V lost 6 bases and J lost 3, with 21 bases in between. CDR1 is MNHEY, CDR2 SVGEGT, per germline. As DNA, the CDR3 is TGTGCCAGCAGCCATACGATGTTGTCAGGGGACAATCAGCCCCAGCATTTT. Protein sequence: CASSHTMLSGDNQPQHF.

V is TRBV10-3 and J is TRBJ1-2; no clear D gene. Germline V gene lookup returns CDR1 ENHRY and CDR2 SYGVKD. Trimming removed 3 bases from V and 7 bases from J, with 12 bases in between. The length of the CDR3 is 13 residues. The CDR3 nucleotides read TGTGCCATCAGTGAATTTGACACAACTGGCTACACCTTC. Its protein product is CAISEFDTTGYTF.

The CDR3 DNA reads TGTGCCTGGAAGCCGAATACCTACGAGCAGTACTTC. Protein sequence: CAWKPNTYEQYF. This chain uses TRBV30 with TRBJ2-7, with D uncertain. The CDR3 is made up of 12 amino acids. Germline loops: CDR1 GTSNPN, CDR2 SVGIG (reference sequence). V lost 4 bases to trimming and J lost 2 bases, with 9 bases between them.

In its sample, this clone was seen once. This rearrangement joins TRBV19 to TRBJ1-1, with a possible D match to TRBD1 (6 bases). Trimming cost V 2 bases and J 0 bases, with 19 bases left between them. CDR1 and CDR2 (germline): LNHDA, SQIVND (reference sequence). This CDR3 is built from 18 residues. This CDR3 reads CASSIPGQGPTLNTEAFF. CDR3 sequence (DNA): TGTGCCAGTAGTATACCAGGGCAGGGGCCAACATTGAACACTGAAGCTTTCTTT. Combining the CDR3 with reference TRBV19 and TRBJ1-1 gives the whole variable domain DGGITQSPKYLFRKEGQNVTLSCEQNLNHDAMYWYRQDPGQGLRLIYYSQIVNDFQKGDIAEGYSVSREKKESFPLTVTSAQKNPTAFYLCASSIPGQGPTLNTEAFFGQGTRLTVV.